These 6 T cell receptor beta chains share one sample of origin, sequenced in a study of identical twins. TCRdb reprocessed the 5' RACE reads via MiXCR and lists one record per CDR3 protein. The table shows about 210,000 distinct CDR3 sequences, with around 9.6% occurring only once. The sequenced material came from memory (CD45RO+) T cells sorted from blood. The receptors were gathered from a woman younger than 35 in good health.

The table lists this clonotype with a few counts. V gene TRBV30 combines with J gene TRBJ2-3; D remains unclear. CDR1 and CDR2 from the germline V gene are GTSNPN and SVGIG (reference sequence). This CDR3 has 14 residues. The V end lost 3 bases, the J end lost 0 bases, and 10 bases lay between the germline ends. The CDR3 region has the DNA TGTGCCTGGAGCCCTCCGGTTAGCACAGATACGCAGTATTTT. Encoded protein: CAWSPPVSTDTQYF.

There are a few counts of this clonotype. The V gene is TRBV9, the J gene TRBJ2-5; 8 nucleotides line up with TRBD2. The germline V gene encodes CDR1 SGDLS and CDR2 YYNGEE. Trimming cost V 0 bases and J 1 base; bases outside gene matches: 8. CDR3 length equals 17 residues. CDR3 region: CASSVGPDGGGQETQYF. CDR3 bases: TGTGCCAGCAGCGTAGGTCCCGACGGGGGGGGCCAAGAGACCCAGTACTTC.

The chain links TRBV6-1 to TRBJ2-7, with 8 nucleotides matching TRBD2. The CDR3 runs 13 residues. V lost 7 bases, J lost 6 bases, and 8 bases stayed unmatched. Germline lookup yields CDR1 MNHNS and CDR2 SASEGT. The CDR3 protein is CASINGGGGEQYF. The CDR3 DNA is TGTGCCAGCATCAACGGGGGGGGTGGCGAGCAGTACTTC.

The chain employs TRBV6-2 or TRBV6-3 and TRBJ2-1; D perhaps matches TRBD1 (5 bases). Trimming took off 3 bases at V and 4 bases at J, with 10 bases between the two ends. The CDR3 covers 14 residues. Germline CDR1 MNHEY, CDR2 SVGEGT. CDR3 amino acids: CASSYTGGYNEQFF. The CDR3 DNA sequence: TGTGCCAGCAGTTATACAGGCGGTTACAATGAGCAGTTCTTC.

The chain uses TRBV5-1 and TRBJ2-7, with 8 bases matching TRBD2. With V trimmed by 3 bases and J by 0 bases, 5 bases remained unmatched. CDR3 length: 15 residues. Germline values: CDR1 SGHRS, CDR2 YFSETQ. CDR3 nucleotides: TGCGCCAGCAGCTCCCGGGGGGGCAGCTCCTACGAGCAGTACTTC. Its protein is CASSSRGGSSYEQYF.

The rearrangement uses TRBV6-2 or TRBV6-3 and TRBJ2-3, with 10 bases lining up with TRBD2. Losses at the gene ends were 5 bases for V and 10 bases for J; bases not matched to a gene: 9. The CDR3 is made up of 14 amino acids. Germline values: CDR1 MNHEY, CDR2 SVGEGT. Written as DNA, the CDR3 is TGTGCCAGCAGTCACCTGGGACTAGCGCTACCGCAGTATTTT. This sequence encodes CASSHLGLALPQYF.